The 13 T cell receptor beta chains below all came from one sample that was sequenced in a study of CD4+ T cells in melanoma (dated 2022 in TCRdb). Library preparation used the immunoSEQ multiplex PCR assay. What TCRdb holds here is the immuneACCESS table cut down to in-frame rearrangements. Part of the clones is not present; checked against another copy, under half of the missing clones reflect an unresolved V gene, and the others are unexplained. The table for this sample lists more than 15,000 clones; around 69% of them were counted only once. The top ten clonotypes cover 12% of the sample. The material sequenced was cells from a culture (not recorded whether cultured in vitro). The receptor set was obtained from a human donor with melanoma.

The CDR3, as DNA: TGCGCCAGCAGCTTGGATCCGAGAACGGGTCAGCCCCAGCATTTT. Translating it yields CASSLDPRTGQPQHF. The chain uses TRBV5-1 and TRBJ1-5; D is unresolved. Germline V gene lookup returns CDR1 SGHRS and CDR2 YFSETQ. CDR3 length: 15 amino acids. The V gene lost 0 bases and the J gene lost 6 bases, with 13 bases spanning the gap. Combining the CDR3 with reference TRBV5-1 and TRBJ1-5 gives the whole variable domain KAGVTQTPRYLIKTRGQQVTLSCSPISGHRSVSWYQQTPGQGLQFLFEYFSETQRNKGNFPGRFSGRQFSNSRSEMNVSTLELGDSALYLCASSLDPRTGQPQHFGDGTRLSIL.

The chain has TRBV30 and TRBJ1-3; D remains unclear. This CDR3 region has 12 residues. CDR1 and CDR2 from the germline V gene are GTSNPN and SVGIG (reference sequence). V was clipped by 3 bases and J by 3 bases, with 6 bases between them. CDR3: CAWRRFGNTIYF. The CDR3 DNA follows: TGTGCCTGGAGACGGTTTGGAAACACCATATATTTT. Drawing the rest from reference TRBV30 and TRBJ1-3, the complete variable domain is SQTIHQWPATLVQPVGSPLSLECTVEGTSNPNLYWYRQAAGRGLQLLFYSVGIGQISSEVPQNLSASRPQDRQFILSSKKLLLSDSGFYLCAWRRFGNTIYFGEGSWLTVV.

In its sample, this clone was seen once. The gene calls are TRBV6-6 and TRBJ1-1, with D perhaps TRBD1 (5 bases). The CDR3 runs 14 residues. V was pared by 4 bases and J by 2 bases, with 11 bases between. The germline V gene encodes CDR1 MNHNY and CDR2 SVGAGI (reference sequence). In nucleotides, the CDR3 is TGTGCCAGCAGTTTATCGACAGTAAACACTGAAGCTTTCTTT. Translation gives CASSLSTVNTEAFF.

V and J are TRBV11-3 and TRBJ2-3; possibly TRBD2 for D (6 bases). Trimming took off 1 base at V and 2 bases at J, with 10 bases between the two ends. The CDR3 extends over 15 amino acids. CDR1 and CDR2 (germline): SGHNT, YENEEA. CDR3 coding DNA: TGTGCCAGCAGCTTAGGGGCTAGCGCCACAGATACGCAGTATTTT. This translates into CASSLGASATDTQYF.

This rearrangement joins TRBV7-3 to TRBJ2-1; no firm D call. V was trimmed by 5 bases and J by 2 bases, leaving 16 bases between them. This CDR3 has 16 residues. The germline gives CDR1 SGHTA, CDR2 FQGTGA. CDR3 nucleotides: TGTGCCAGCAGCCCCCAACCAAACCTCGCCTACAATGAGCAGTTCTTC. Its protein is CASSPQPNLAYNEQFF.

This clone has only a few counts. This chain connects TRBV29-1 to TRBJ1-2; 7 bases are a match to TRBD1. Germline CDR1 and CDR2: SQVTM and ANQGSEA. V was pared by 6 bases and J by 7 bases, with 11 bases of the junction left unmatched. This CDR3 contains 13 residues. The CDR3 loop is CSVDTGVVGGYTF. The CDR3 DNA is TGCAGCGTAGACACAGGGGTGGTAGGTGGCTACACCTTC.

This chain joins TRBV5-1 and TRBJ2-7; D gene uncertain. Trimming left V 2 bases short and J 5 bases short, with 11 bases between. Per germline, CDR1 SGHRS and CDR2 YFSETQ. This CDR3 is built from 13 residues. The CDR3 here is CASSFMGEHEQYF. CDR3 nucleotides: TGCGCCAGCAGCTTTATGGGTGAACACGAGCAGTACTTC. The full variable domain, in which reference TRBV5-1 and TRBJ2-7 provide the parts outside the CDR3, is KAGVTQTPRYLIKTRGQQVTLSCSPISGHRSVSWYQQTPGQGLQFLFEYFSETQRNKGNFPGRFSGRQFSNSRSEMNVSTLELGDSALYLCASSFMGEHEQYFGPGTRLTVT.

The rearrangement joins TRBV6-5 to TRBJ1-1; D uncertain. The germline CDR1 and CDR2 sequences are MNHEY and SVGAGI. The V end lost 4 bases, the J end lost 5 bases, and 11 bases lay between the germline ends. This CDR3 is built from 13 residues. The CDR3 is CASSSRGRTEAFF. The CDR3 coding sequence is TGTGCCAGCAGTTCCCGTGGACGAACTGAAGCTTTCTTT.

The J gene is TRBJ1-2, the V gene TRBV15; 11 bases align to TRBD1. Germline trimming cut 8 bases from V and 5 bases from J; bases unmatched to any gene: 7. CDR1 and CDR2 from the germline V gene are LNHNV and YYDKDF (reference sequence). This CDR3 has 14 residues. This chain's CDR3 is CATSTDRGLYGYTF. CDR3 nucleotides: TGTGCCACCTCCACGGACAGGGGGCTTTATGGCTACACCTTC.

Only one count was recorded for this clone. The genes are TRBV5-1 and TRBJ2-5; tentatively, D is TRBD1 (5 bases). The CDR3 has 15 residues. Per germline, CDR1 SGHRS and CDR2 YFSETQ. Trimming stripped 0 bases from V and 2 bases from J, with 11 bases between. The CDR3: CASSLGPSGQETQYF. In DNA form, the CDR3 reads TGCGCCAGCAGCTTGGGCCCGTCAGGGCAAGAGACCCAGTACTTC.

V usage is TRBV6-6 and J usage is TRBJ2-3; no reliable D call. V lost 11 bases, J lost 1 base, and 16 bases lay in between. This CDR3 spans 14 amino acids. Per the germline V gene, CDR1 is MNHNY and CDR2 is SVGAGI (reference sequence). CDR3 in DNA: TGTGCCTCGTGGTGGGCTGGTCGCACAGATACGCAGTATTTT. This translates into CASWWAGRTDTQYF.

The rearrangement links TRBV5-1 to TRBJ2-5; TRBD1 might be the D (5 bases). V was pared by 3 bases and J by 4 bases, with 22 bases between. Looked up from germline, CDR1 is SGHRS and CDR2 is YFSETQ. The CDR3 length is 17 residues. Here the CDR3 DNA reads TGCGCCAGCAGCTCCCAAATTTTAGGGCAGGGCGGAGAGACCCAGTACTTC. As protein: CASSSQILGQGGETQYF.

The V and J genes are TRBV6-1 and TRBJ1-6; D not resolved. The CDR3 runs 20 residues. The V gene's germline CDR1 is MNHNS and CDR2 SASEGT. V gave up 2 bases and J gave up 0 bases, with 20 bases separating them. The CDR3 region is CASSERSHSPLSSYNSPLHF. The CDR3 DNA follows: TGTGCCAGCAGTGAACGATCCCACAGTCCCCTGAGCTCCTATAATTCACCCCTCCACTTT.